The sequence of this T cell receptor beta chain was determined in a study of T cell responses to AZD1222 COVID-19 vaccine. General study results and limits: In a largely white British group with more females than males, clonal diversity was possibly underestimated.

Produced via immunoSEQ multiplex PCR; TCRdb's table is partial and in-frame only. The sample has more than 110,000 clones; around 89% are singletons. Researchers grouped second doses given at about 4 or about 12 weeks into one pool. On this clone: Its antigen is currently unknown.

This CDR3 contains 17 residues. This chain links TRBV12-2 with TRBJ1-4; the table's D call TRBD1 went unverified against the DNA. TRBV12-2 is an annotated pseudogene. This specimen was peripheral blood, taken 28 days after the second AZD1222 dose. This sequence was found in an adult who received the AZD1222 COVID-19 vaccine. The CDR3 nucleotides are TGTGCAAGTCGCTTAGAGGCGGCGGACAGCCTTAATGAAAAACTGTTTTTT. This sequence encodes CASRLEAADSLNEKLFF.